This T cell receptor beta chain appears in the sequencing data of a study of blood T cell repertoires in COVID-19. On the study more broadly: COVID-19 samples, acute and convalescent, were from the United States, Italy and Spain.

The study drew participants aged about 18 to 90 years from some 24 US areas. Source study methods: Scientists estimated how many nucleated cells there were by amplifying reference gene primers. TCRdb's table, derived via immunoSEQ multiplex PCR, lists solely in-frame clones and lacks some. V and J calls and clone size are given by that table; D and trimming were obtained from the DNA. The sample carries roughly 150,000 clones, approximately 80% recorded once. Germline V gives CDR1 LNHDA, CDR2 SQIVND (reference sequence). V shed 3 bases and J 8 bases; nucleotides not matched to a gene: 5. CDR3 length: 14 residues.

This chain uses TRBV19 with TRBJ2-1, with 9 bases that match TRBD1. The specimen sequenced was PBMCs or T cells enriched from blood (not recorded which). This sequence originates from a man aged 70-80 years who had been exposed to COVID-19. The CDR3 bases are TGTGCCAGTAGTATTGAGGGACAGGGTGATGAGCAGTTCTTC. Protein sequence: CASSIEGQGDEQFF.